This T cell receptor beta chain comes out of a study of blood T cell repertoires in COVID-19. As for the study in general: Nucleic acid was either cDNA or gDNA, and it came from T cells, B-cell-depleted T cells, or PBMCs.

Libraries were prepared by immunoSEQ multiplex PCR; TCRdb keeps only in-frame clonotypes and omits some of them. The sample includes 15,000 to 20,000 clones, around 80% seen only once; the top ten take roughly 8%. The specimen was peripheral blood. The source of this sequence is a man in his fifties or sixties with acute or convalescent COVID-19.

The CDR3: CASSVGAGDAYEQYF. CDR3 in DNA: TGTGCCAGCAGCGTAGGGGCGGGGGATGCCTACGAGCAGTACTTC. The V call is TRBV9, the J call TRBJ2-7, with 7 bases aligning to TRBD2. Per the germline V gene, CDR1 is SGDLS and CDR2 is YYNGEE. The J segment lost 2 bases and the V segment lost 0 bases, leaving 5 bases of the junction unmatched. The CDR3 is 15 amino acids.